This TCR beta chain appears in the sequencing data of a study of CD8 T cells in Susac syndrome. The V and J ends lost 0 bases and 4 bases respectively, with 8 bases between them. The CDR3 has 15 residues. Germline CDR1 and CDR2: SGDLS and YYNGEE. Reverse transcription of roughly 0.5 to 1 ug RNA was carried out with random hexamers. Amplification of TCR beta CDR3 was carried out by immunoSEQ multiplex PCR, which covered 54 Vbeta and 13 Jbeta segments. TCRdb reprocessed the immunoSEQ multiplex PCR reads with MiXCR, giving one entry per CDR3 protein. The sample has a few hundred thousand distinct CDR3 sequences, around 85% seen once; the top ten hold 0.21%. Sequencing of TCR beta was performed on blood CD8+ and CD4+ T cells. Purification of the CD8+ and CD4+ T cells relied on negative isolation, and TEMRA cells underwent FACS enrichment.

The sample was CD8+ T cells from PBMCs. The V and J genes are TRBV9 and TRBJ2-6; D unresolved. The sequence was obtained from a human donor with multiple sclerosis. CDR3 DNA sequence: TGTGCCAGCAGCGTAGGGGGTACAGGGGCCAACGTCCTGACTTTC. Encoded protein: CASSVGGTGANVLTF.